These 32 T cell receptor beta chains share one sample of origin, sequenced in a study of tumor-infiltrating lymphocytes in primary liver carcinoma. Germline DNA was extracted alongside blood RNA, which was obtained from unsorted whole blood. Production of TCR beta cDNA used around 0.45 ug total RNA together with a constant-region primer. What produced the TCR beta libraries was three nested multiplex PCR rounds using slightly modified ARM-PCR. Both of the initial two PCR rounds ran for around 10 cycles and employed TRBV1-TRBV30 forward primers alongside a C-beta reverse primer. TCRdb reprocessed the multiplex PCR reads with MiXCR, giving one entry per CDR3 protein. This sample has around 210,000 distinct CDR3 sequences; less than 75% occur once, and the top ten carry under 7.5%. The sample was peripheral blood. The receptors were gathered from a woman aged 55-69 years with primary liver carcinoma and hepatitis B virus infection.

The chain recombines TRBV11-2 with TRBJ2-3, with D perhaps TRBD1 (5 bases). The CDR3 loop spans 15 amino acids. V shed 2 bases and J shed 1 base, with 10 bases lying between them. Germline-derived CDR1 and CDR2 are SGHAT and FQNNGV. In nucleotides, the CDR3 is TGTGCCAGCAGCTTAAACAAAGGGGGCACAGATACGCAGTATTTT. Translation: CASSLNKGGTDTQYF.

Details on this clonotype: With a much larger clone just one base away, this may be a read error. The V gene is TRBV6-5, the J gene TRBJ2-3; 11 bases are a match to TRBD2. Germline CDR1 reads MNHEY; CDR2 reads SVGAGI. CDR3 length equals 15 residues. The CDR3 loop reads CTSSPQTSGMDTQYF. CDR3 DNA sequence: TGTACCAGCAGTCCCCAGACTAGCGGGATGGATACGCAGTATTTT.

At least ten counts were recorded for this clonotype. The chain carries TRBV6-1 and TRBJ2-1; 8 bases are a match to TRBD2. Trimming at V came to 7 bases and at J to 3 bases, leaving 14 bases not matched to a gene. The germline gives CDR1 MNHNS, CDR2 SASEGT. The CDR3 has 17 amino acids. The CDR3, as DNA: TGTGCCAGCATACTCGGGACTAGACGTCCCTTCTACAATGAGCAGTTCTTC. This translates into CASILGTRRPFYNEQFF.

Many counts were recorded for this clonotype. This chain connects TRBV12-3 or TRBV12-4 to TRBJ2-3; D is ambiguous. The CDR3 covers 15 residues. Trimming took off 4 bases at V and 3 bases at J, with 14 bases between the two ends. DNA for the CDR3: TGTGCCAGCAGTTGTGACCTGGAGAGGACAGATACGCAGTATTTT. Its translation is CASSCDLERTDTQYF.

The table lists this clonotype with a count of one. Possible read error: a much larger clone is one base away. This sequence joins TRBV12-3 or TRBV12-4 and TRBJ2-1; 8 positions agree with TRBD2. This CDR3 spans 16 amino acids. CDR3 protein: CASSWNPSGYYIEQFF. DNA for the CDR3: TGTGCCAGCAGTTGGAACCCTAGCGGGTATTACATTGAGCAGTTCTTC.

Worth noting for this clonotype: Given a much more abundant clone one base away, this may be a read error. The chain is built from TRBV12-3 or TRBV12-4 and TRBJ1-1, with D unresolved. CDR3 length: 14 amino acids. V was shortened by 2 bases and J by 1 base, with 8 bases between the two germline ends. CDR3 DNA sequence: TGTGCCAGCAGTTTACCAGTCCCGAACACTGAAGCTTTCTTT. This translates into CASSLPVPNTEAFF.

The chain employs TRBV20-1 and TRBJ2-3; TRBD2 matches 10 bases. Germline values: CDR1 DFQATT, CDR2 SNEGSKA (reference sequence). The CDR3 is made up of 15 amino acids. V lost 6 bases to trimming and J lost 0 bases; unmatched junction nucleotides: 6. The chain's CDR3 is CSARTSGESTDTQYF. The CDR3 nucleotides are TGCAGTGCCAGGACTAGCGGAGAAAGCACAGATACGCAGTATTTT.

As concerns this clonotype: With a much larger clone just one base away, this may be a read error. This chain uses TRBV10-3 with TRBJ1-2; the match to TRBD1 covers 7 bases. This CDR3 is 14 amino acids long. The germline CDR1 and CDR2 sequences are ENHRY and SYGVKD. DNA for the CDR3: TGTGCCATCAGCCGGGACGCGGGCAGAGGGGGCTACTCCTTC. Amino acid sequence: CAISRDAGRGGYSF.

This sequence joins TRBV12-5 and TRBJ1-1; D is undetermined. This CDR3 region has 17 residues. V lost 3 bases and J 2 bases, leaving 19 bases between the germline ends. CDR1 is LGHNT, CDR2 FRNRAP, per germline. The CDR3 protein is CASGFPLFLASNTEAFF. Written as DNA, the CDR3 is TGTGCTAGTGGTTTCCCCTTATTCCTTGCGAGTAACACTGAAGCTTTCTTT.

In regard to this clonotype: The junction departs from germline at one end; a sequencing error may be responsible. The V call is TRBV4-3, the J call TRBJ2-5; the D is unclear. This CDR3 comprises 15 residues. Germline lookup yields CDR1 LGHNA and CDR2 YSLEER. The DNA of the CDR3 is TGCACCAGCAGCCAAACGTTCGGGTCTTGGGAGACCCAGTACTTC. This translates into CTSSQTFGSWETQYF.

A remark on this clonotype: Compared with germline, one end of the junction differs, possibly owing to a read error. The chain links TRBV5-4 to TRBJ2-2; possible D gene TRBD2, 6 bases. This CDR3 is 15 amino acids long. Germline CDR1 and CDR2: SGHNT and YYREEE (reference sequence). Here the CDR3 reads CASSLGGTRAGELFF. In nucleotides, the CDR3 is TGTGCCAGCAGCCTGGGAGGAACAAGAGCCGGGGAGTTGTTTTTT.

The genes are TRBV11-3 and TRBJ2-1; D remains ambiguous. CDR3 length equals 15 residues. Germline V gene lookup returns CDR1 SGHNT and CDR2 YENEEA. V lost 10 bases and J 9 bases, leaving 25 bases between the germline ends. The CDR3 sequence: CANNSNLVGQAEQFF. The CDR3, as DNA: TGTGCCAACAACTCCAACCTAGTGGGCCAAGCTGAGCAGTTCTTC.

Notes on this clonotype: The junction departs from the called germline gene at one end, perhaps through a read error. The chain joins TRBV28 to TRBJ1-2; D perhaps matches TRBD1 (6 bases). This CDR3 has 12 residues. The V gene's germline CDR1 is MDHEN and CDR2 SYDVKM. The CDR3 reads CASNRESKGYTF. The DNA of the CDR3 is TGCGCCAGCAACAGGGAGAGTAAGGGCTACACCTTC.

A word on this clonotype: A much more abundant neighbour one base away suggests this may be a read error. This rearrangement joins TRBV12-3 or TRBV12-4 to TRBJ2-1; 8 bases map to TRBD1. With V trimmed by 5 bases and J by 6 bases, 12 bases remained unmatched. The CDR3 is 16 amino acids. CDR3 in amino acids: CASSPSLRQGFNEQFF. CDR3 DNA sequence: TGTGCCAGCAGTCCCTCTCTGAGACAGGGGTTCAATGAGCAGTTCTTC.

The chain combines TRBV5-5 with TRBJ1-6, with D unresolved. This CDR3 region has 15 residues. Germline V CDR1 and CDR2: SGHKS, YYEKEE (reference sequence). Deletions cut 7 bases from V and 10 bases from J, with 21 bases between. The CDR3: CASGSRTEGFSPLHF. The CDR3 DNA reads TGTGCCAGCGGCTCGCGTACGGAGGGTTTCTCACCCCTCCACTTT.

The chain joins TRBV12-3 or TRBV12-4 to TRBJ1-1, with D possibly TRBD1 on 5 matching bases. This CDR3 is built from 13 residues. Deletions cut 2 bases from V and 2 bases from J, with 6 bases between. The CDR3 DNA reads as TGTGCCAGCAGTTTATGGGACAACACTGAAGCTTTCTTT. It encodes CASSLWDNTEAFF.

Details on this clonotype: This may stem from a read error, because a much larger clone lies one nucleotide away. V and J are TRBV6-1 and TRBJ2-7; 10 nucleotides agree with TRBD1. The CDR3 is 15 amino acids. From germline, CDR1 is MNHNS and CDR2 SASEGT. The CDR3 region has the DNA TGTGCCGGCAGTGAAGGGACAGGGGACTCCTACGAGCAGTACTTC. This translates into CAGSEGTGDSYEQYF.

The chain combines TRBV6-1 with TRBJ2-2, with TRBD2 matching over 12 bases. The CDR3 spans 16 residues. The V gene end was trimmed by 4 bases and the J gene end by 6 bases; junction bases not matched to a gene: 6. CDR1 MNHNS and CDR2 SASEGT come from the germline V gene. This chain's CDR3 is CASSAVRLAGAGELFF. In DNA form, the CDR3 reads TGTGCCAGCAGTGCTGTACGACTAGCGGGAGCCGGGGAGCTGTTTTTT.

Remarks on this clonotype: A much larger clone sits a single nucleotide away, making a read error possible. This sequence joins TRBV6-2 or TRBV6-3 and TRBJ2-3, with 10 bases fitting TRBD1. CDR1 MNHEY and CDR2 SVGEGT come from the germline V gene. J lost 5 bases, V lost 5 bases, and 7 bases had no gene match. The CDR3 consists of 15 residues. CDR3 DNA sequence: TGTGCCAGCAGTCCCGGGACAGGGGCCATAGATACGCAGTATTTT. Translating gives CASSPGTGAIDTQYF.

Here the CDR3 reads CATQIPDHNEQFF. The CDR3 region has the DNA TGTGCCACCCAAATACCCGACCATAATGAGCAGTTCTTC. This chain joins TRBV28 and TRBJ2-1; D unclear. The CDR3 totals 13 residues. Germline assignment: CDR1 MDHEN and CDR2 SYDVKM. V gave up 10 bases and J gave up 7 bases, with 17 bases separating them.

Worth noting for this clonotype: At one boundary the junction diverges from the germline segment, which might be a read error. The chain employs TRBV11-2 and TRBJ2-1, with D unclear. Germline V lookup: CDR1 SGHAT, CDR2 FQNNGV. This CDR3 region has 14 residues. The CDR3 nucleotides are TGTGCCGGCAGCAAAACAAGCGACTACAATGAGCAGTTCTTC. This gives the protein CAGSKTSDYNEQFF.

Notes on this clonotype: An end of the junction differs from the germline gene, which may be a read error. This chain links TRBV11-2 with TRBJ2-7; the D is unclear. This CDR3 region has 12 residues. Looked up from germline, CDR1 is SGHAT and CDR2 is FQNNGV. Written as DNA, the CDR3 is TGTGCCAACAGCTTACCCAACTACGAGCAGTACTTC. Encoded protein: CANSLPNYEQYF.

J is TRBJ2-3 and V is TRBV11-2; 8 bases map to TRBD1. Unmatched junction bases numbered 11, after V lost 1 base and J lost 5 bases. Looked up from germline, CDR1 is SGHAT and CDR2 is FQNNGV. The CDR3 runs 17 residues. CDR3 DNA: TGTGCCAGCAGCTTAGGAGCGACAGGGGTCTGCATAGATACGCAGTATTTT. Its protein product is CASSLGATGVCIDTQYF.

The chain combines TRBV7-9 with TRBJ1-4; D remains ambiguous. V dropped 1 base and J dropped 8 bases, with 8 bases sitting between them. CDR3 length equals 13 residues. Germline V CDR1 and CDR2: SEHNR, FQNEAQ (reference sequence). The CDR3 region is CASSLGGREKLFF. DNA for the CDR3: TGTGCCAGCAGCTTAGGCGGGAGGGAAAAACTGTTTTTT.

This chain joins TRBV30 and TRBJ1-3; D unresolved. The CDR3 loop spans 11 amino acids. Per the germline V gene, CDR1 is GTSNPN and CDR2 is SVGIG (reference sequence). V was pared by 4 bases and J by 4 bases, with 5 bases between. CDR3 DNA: TGTGCCTGGATCGTAGGAAACACCATATATTTT. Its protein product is CAWIVGNTIYF.

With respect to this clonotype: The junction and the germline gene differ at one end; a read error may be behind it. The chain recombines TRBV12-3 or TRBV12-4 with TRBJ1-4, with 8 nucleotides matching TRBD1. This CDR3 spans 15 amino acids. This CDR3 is CDSSFRQGLYGKLFF. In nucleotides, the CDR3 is TGTGACAGCAGTTTCCGACAGGGGCTGTACGGAAAACTGTTTTTT.

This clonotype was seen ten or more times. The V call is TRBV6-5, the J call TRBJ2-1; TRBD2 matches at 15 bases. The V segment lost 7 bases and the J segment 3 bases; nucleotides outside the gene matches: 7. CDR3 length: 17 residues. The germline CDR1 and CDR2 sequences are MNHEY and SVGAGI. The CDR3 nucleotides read TGTGCCAGCACCCGGACTAGCGGGAGGGAATACTACAATGAGCAGTTCTTC. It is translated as CASTRTSGREYYNEQFF.

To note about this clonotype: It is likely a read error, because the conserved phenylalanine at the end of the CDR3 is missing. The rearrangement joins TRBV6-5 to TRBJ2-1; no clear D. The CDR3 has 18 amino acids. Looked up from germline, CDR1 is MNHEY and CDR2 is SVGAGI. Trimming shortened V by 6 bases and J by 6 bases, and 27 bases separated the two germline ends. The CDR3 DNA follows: TGTGCCAGCAGCTTTACGTGTTCCCGGAAGGTGGTTTTCAATGAGCAGTTCTTA. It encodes CASSFTCSRKVVFNEQFL.

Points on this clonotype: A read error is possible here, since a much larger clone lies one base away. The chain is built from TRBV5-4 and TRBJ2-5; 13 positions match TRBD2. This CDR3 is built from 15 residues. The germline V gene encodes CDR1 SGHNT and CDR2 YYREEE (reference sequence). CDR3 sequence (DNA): TGTGCCAGCAGCGTAGGGACTAGCGGGAAAGAGACCCAGCACTTC. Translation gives CASSVGTSGKETQHF.

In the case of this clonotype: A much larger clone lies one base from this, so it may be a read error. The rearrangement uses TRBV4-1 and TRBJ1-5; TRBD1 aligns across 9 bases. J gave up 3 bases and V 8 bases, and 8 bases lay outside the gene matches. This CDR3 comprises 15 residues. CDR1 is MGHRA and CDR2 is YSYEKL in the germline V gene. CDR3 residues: CASCLRQGVNQPQHF. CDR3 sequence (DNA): TGCGCCAGCTGCCTCAGACAGGGGGTCAATCAGCCCCAGCATTTT.

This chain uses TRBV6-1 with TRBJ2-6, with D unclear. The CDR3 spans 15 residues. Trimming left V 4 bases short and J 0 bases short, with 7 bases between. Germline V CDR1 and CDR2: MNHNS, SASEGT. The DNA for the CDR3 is TGTGCCAGCAGTGGAAGGGTCTCTGGGGCCAACGTCCTGACTTTC. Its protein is CASSGRVSGANVLTF.

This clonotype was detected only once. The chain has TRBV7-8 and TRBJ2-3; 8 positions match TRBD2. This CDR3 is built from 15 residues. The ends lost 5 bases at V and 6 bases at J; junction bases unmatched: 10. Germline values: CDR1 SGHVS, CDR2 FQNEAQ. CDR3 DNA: TGTGCCAGCAGCCCCATCGGGGGGGCCTCGGATACGCAGTATTTT. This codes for CASSPIGGASDTQYF.